This TCR beta chain was captured by sequencing in a study of early T cells in non-severe SARS-CoV-2 infection. Across the study: Sequencing targeted bulk RNA from unsorted whole blood, leaving chains unpaired.

The V gene end was trimmed by 6 bases and the J gene end by 6 bases; junction bases not matched to a gene: 9. The CDR3 extends over 14 amino acids. TCRdb fed the 5' RACE reads into MiXCR, producing one record per CDR3 protein. The sample lists approximately 28,000 distinct CDR3 sequences, around 6% occurring once. Ten or more counts support this clonotype. The chain carries TRBV12-3 or TRBV12-4 and TRBJ1-1; 8 bases agree with TRBD1. Specimen: whole blood, collected at baseline. The source is an adult who was a healthcare worker with PCR-confirmed SARS-CoV-2 infection or an uninfected control (not recorded which). CDR3 protein: CASRLGRGLAEAFF. The CDR3 DNA sequence: TGTGCCAGCAGGTTGGGCAGGGGGCTTGCTGAAGCTTTCTTT.